This is a list of T cell receptor beta chains from one sample in a study of blood T cell repertoires in COVID-19. Only in-frame clones appear in the TCRdb table, and some are missing; sequencing was by immunoSEQ multiplex PCR. The data hold 65,000 to 85,000 clones, with more than 75% observed a single time. Sequencing used peripheral blood. All receptors come from a human donor in a cohort sampled during active COVID-19. CDR3s include the opening cysteine and the closing phenylalanine or tryptophan. D genes are given only for firm matches. The size entry is marked missing in some rows and otherwise reads once, few, many or a size class.

d_gene: TRBD2
v_gene: TRBV7-7
j_gene: TRBJ2-5
abundance: -
CDR3aa: CASSQRRGLAGEQETQYF
CDR3nt: TGTGCCAGCAGCCAAAGACGAGGACTAGCGGGGGAGCAAGAGACCCAGTACTTC

d_gene: TRBD1
v_gene: TRBV9
j_gene: TRBJ2-7
abundance: -
CDR3aa: CASSGGQKDSYEQYF
CDR3nt: TGTGCCAGCAGCGGGGGACAGAAGGACTCCTACGAGCAGTACTTC

d_gene: -
v_gene: TRBV6-2/TRBV6-3
j_gene: TRBJ1-3
abundance: -
CDR3aa: CASSYPTRGRFLSGNTIYF
CDR3nt: TGTGCCAGCAGTTACCCCACCAGGGGCCGATTTCTCTCTGGAAACACCATATATTTT

d_gene: TRBD1
v_gene: TRBV19
j_gene: TRBJ1-2
abundance: -
CDR3aa: CASSRSPGTGGLFYGYTF
CDR3nt: TGTGCCAGTAGTCGTTCCCCGGGGACAGGGGGCTTATTCTATGGCTACACCTTC

d_gene: -
v_gene: TRBV27
j_gene: TRBJ1-2
abundance: -
CDR3aa: CASSAAGGGYTF
CDR3nt: TGTGCCAGCAGTGCGGCCGGTGGGGGCTACACCTTC

d_gene: TRBD1
v_gene: TRBV18
j_gene: TRBJ2-3
abundance: -
CDR3aa: CASATGSSTDTQYF
CDR3nt: TGTGCCAGCGCGACAGGGTCTAGCACAGATACGCAGTATTTT

d_gene: -
v_gene: TRBV12-5
j_gene: TRBJ2-1
abundance: -
CDR3aa: CASGFSGGEQFF
CDR3nt: TGTGCTAGTGGTTTCAGTGGTGGTGAGCAGTTCTTC

d_gene: -
v_gene: TRBV5-1
j_gene: TRBJ1-2
abundance: -
CDR3aa: CASSSSQGGYGYTF
CDR3nt: TGCGCCAGCAGCTCAAGTCAGGGAGGGTATGGCTACACCTTC

d_gene: -
v_gene: TRBV20-1
j_gene: TRBJ2-2
abundance: -
CDR3aa: CSASGPRGANTGELFF
CDR3nt: TGCAGTGCTAGTGGACCCAGAGGTGCGAACACCGGGGAGCTGTTTTTT

d_gene: TRBD1
v_gene: TRBV7-6
j_gene: TRBJ1-5
abundance: -
CDR3aa: CASSLRDRGLNQPQHF
CDR3nt: TGTGCCAGCAGCTTAAGGGACAGGGGACTTAATCAGCCCCAGCATTTT

d_gene: TRBD1
v_gene: TRBV5-3
j_gene: TRBJ1-1
abundance: once
CDR3aa: CARGRDSYTEAFF
CDR3nt: TGTGCCAGAGGCCGGGACAGCTACACTGAAGCTTTCTTT

d_gene: -
v_gene: TRBV7-4
j_gene: TRBJ1-2
abundance: -
CDR3aa: CARIPPTYLVRYYGYTF
CDR3nt: TGTGCCAGAATCCCACCGACTTATTTAGTCCGGTACTATGGCTACACCTTC

d_gene: -
v_gene: TRBV4-1
j_gene: TRBJ1-2
abundance: -
CDR3aa: CASSHPRFGYTF
CDR3nt: TGCGCCAGCAGCCACCCCAGGTTCGGCTACACCTTC

d_gene: -
v_gene: TRBV29-1
j_gene: TRBJ2-2
abundance: -
CDR3aa: CSVPRARDGELFF
CDR3nt: TGCAGCGTCCCCCGGGCCCGGGACGGGGAGCTGTTTTTT

d_gene: TRBD1
v_gene: TRBV6-2/TRBV6-3
j_gene: TRBJ1-1
abundance: -
CDR3aa: CASSSEGAGTEAFF
CDR3nt: TGTGCCAGCAGTTCCGAGGGGGCTGGCACTGAAGCTTTCTTT

d_gene: -
v_gene: TRBV7-9
j_gene: TRBJ1-1
abundance: -
CDR3aa: CASSLMGLNTEAFF
CDR3nt: TGTGCCAGCAGCTTAATGGGCTTGAACACTGAAGCTTTCTTT

d_gene: -
v_gene: TRBV5-1
j_gene: TRBJ2-3
abundance: -
CDR3aa: CASSKSPFTNPGDTQYF
CDR3nt: TGCGCCAGCAGCAAAAGCCCATTTACGAACCCGGGGGATACGCAGTATTTT

d_gene: TRBD1
v_gene: TRBV19
j_gene: TRBJ1-5
abundance: -
CDR3aa: CASSPGDSVNQPQHF
CDR3nt: TGTGCCAGTAGTCCCGGGGACAGTGTCAATCAGCCCCAGCATTTT

d_gene: -
v_gene: TRBV7-3
j_gene: TRBJ2-5
abundance: -
CDR3aa: CASSLGQGETQYF
CDR3nt: TGTGCCAGCAGCCTCGGCCAGGGTGAGACCCAGTACTTC

d_gene: -
v_gene: TRBV7-3
j_gene: TRBJ1-1
abundance: -
CDR3aa: CASSLAGVDTEAFF
CDR3nt: TGTGCCAGCAGCTTAGCAGGGGTTGACACTGAAGCTTTCTTT

d_gene: TRBD1
v_gene: TRBV4-3
j_gene: TRBJ2-3
abundance: -
CDR3aa: CASSQERTGGTDTQYF
CDR3nt: TGCGCTAGCAGCCAAGAAAGGACAGGGGGCACAGATACGCAGTATTTT

d_gene: TRBD2
v_gene: TRBV4-2
j_gene: TRBJ2-1
abundance: -
CDR3aa: CASSQDPSGAQYNEQFF
CDR3nt: TGTGCCAGCAGCCAAGATCCTAGCGGGGCACAATACAATGAGCAGTTCTTC

d_gene: -
v_gene: TRBV7-8
j_gene: TRBJ2-5
abundance: -
CDR3aa: CASSYLQGDSETQYF
CDR3nt: TGTGCCAGCAGCTATCTACAGGGTGATTCGGAGACCCAGTACTTC

d_gene: TRBD2
v_gene: TRBV6-6
j_gene: TRBJ2-7
abundance: -
CDR3aa: CASSYSTSGGHEQYF
CDR3nt: TGTGCCAGCAGTTACTCGACTAGCGGGGGGCACGAGCAGTACTTC

d_gene: -
v_gene: TRBV6-2/TRBV6-3
j_gene: TRBJ1-6
abundance: -
CDR3aa: CASSREAYNSPLHF
CDR3nt: TGTGCCAGCAGTCGAGAGGCGTATAATTCACCCCTCCACTTT

d_gene: -
v_gene: TRBV5-6
j_gene: TRBJ2-7
abundance: -
CDR3aa: CASSHRVGGARYEQYF
CDR3nt: TGTGCCAGCAGCCACCGAGTTGGGGGGGCCAGGTACGAGCAGTACTTC

d_gene: -
v_gene: TRBV7-2
j_gene: TRBJ2-1
abundance: -
CDR3aa: CASSFWQGSYNEQFF
CDR3nt: TGTGCCAGCAGCTTCTGGCAGGGATCCTACAATGAGCAGTTCTTC

d_gene: -
v_gene: TRBV6-5
j_gene: TRBJ1-1
abundance: -
CDR3aa: CASSSNRYAGAFF
CDR3nt: TGTGCCAGCAGTTCCAACAGGTACGCTGGAGCTTTCTTT

d_gene: -
v_gene: TRBV5-1
j_gene: TRBJ1-2
abundance: -
CDR3aa: CASSLDVRGYTF
CDR3nt: TGCGCCAGCAGCCTGGACGTTCGGGGCTACACCTTC

d_gene: -
v_gene: TRBV27
j_gene: TRBJ1-5
abundance: once
CDR3aa: CASSQRGNNQPQHF
CDR3nt: TGTGCCAGCAGTCAAAGGGGGAACAATCAGCCCCAGCATTTT

d_gene: -
v_gene: TRBV7-2
j_gene: TRBJ1-1
abundance: once
CDR3aa: CASRQNRVNTEAFF
CDR3nt: TGTGCCAGCAGACAAAACAGGGTGAACACTGAAGCTTTCTTT

d_gene: -
v_gene: TRBV5-6
j_gene: TRBJ2-1
abundance: -
CDR3aa: CASSSLVGGTGHEQFF
CDR3nt: TGTGCCAGCAGCTCTCTCGTGGGGGGAACGGGGCATGAGCAGTTCTTC

d_gene: TRBD1
v_gene: TRBV7-2
j_gene: TRBJ1-4
abundance: -
CDR3aa: CASSEQGGYNEKLFF
CDR3nt: TGTGCCAGCAGCGAGCAGGGGGGATATAATGAAAAACTGTTTTTT

d_gene: TRBD1
v_gene: TRBV15
j_gene: TRBJ1-2
abundance: -
CDR3aa: CATSRGQLYGYTF
CDR3nt: TGTGCCACCAGCAGGGGACAGCTCTATGGCTACACCTTC

d_gene: -
v_gene: TRBV4-1
j_gene: TRBJ1-2
abundance: -
CDR3aa: CASSQDPNGRGSIYGYTF
CDR3nt: TGCGCCAGCAGCCAAGATCCGAACGGGCGGGGTTCGATCTATGGCTACACCTTC

d_gene: -
v_gene: TRBV27
j_gene: TRBJ2-5
abundance: -
CDR3aa: CASSSRRGETQYF
CDR3nt: TGTGCCAGCAGTTCACGTCGGGGGGAGACCCAGTACTTC

d_gene: -
v_gene: TRBV10-2
j_gene: TRBJ2-2
abundance: -
CDR3aa: CASSDVFEGVTVTGELFF
CDR3nt: TGCGCCAGCAGTGATGTCTTTGAGGGGGTTACCGTCACCGGGGAGCTGTTTTTT

d_gene: TRBD1
v_gene: TRBV5-6
j_gene: TRBJ1-2
abundance: -
CDR3aa: CASSWDRAYGYTF
CDR3nt: TGTGCCAGCAGTTGGGACAGGGCATATGGCTACACCTTC

d_gene: TRBD1
v_gene: TRBV19
j_gene: TRBJ2-4
abundance: -
CDR3aa: CASSLQGMAKNIQYF
CDR3nt: TGTGCCAGTAGTTTACAGGGGATGGCCAAAAACATTCAGTACTTC

d_gene: -
v_gene: TRBV6-5
j_gene: TRBJ2-7
abundance: -
CDR3aa: CASRSYYNYEQYF
CDR3nt: TGTGCCAGCAGGAGTTACTACAACTACGAGCAGTACTTC

d_gene: -
v_gene: TRBV6-5
j_gene: TRBJ2-1
abundance: -
CDR3aa: CASSYLGGYNEQFF
CDR3nt: TGTGCCAGCAGTTACTTAGGGGGCTACAATGAGCAGTTCTTC

d_gene: -
v_gene: TRBV11-2
j_gene: TRBJ2-2
abundance: -
CDR3aa: CASSLHGGNTGELFF
CDR3nt: TGTGCCAGCAGCTTACACGGGGGGAACACCGGGGAGCTGTTTTTT

d_gene: -
v_gene: TRBV3-1/TRBV3-2
j_gene: TRBJ1-2
abundance: -
CDR3aa: CASSPYWEDLYGYTF
CDR3nt: TGTGCCAGCAGCCCTTACTGGGAGGACCTCTATGGCTACACCTTC

d_gene: TRBD1
v_gene: TRBV6-4
j_gene: TRBJ1-2
abundance: -
CDR3aa: CASSEEQGSYGYTF
CDR3nt: TGTGCCAGCAGTGAAGAACAGGGGAGCTATGGCTACACCTTC

d_gene: -
v_gene: TRBV4-3
j_gene: TRBJ1-5
abundance: few
CDR3aa: CASSQARDQPQHF
CDR3nt: TGCGCCAGCAGCCAAGCACGGGATCAGCCCCAGCATTTT

d_gene: -
v_gene: TRBV5-1
j_gene: TRBJ2-5
abundance: -
CDR3aa: CASSLGSMGLETQYF
CDR3nt: TGCGCCAGCAGCTTAGGATCGATGGGGCTCGAGACCCAGTACTTC

d_gene: TRBD2
v_gene: TRBV7-6
j_gene: TRBJ2-5
abundance: -
CDR3aa: CASSFNKGLAGGNQETQYF
CDR3nt: TGTGCCAGCAGCTTTAATAAGGGACTAGCGGGGGGAAACCAAGAGACCCAGTACTTC

d_gene: -
v_gene: TRBV18
j_gene: TRBJ2-7
abundance: -
CDR3aa: CASSPPHVSSYEQYF
CDR3nt: TGTGCCAGCTCACCCCCCCACGTGAGCTCCTACGAGCAGTACTTC

d_gene: -
v_gene: TRBV6-2/TRBV6-3
j_gene: TRBJ2-3
abundance: -
CDR3aa: CASSYTQGLSTDTQYF
CDR3nt: TGTGCCAGCAGTTACACCCAGGGGCTTAGCACAGATACGCAGTATTTT

d_gene: -
v_gene: TRBV10-3
j_gene: TRBJ1-1
abundance: -
CDR3aa: CAHKKGDTEAFF
CDR3nt: TGTGCCCACAAGAAGGGGGACACTGAAGCTTTCTTT

d_gene: TRBD2
v_gene: TRBV4-2
j_gene: TRBJ2-1
abundance: once
CDR3aa: CASSQASGGGPGTSESYNEQFF
CDR3nt: TGTGCCAGCAGCCAAGCGAGCGGGGGAGGGCCCGGGACTAGCGAGTCCTACAATGAGCAGTTCTTC

d_gene: -
v_gene: TRBV15
j_gene: TRBJ1-2
abundance: -
CDR3aa: CATSREGGGNYGYTF
CDR3nt: TGTGCCACCAGCAGAGAAGGGGGTGGTAACTATGGCTACACCTTC

d_gene: -
v_gene: TRBV7-3
j_gene: TRBJ1-5
abundance: few
CDR3aa: CASSLGGGGPQHF
CDR3nt: TGTGCCAGCAGCTTAGGGGGAGGAGGGCCCCAGCATTTT

d_gene: -
v_gene: TRBV19
j_gene: TRBJ1-3
abundance: -
CDR3aa: CASTRVTSGNTIYF
CDR3nt: TGTGCCAGTACCAGGGTAACCTCTGGAAACACCATATATTTT

d_gene: -
v_gene: TRBV5-5
j_gene: TRBJ1-5
abundance: -
CDR3aa: CASSLVSGNQPQHF
CDR3nt: TGTGCCAGCAGCTTGGTATCCGGGAATCAGCCCCAGCATTTT

d_gene: TRBD1
v_gene: TRBV6-2/TRBV6-3
j_gene: TRBJ1-5
abundance: -
CDR3aa: CASSPLGQGVGGGNQPQHF
CDR3nt: TGTGCCAGCAGTCCCCTGGGACAGGGGGTCGGTGGGGGCAATCAGCCCCAGCATTTT

d_gene: TRBD2
v_gene: TRBV4-1
j_gene: TRBJ2-1
abundance: -
CDR3aa: CASSRHETSDNEQFF
CDR3nt: TGCGCCAGCAGCCGGCACGAGACTAGCGATAATGAGCAGTTCTTC

d_gene: -
v_gene: TRBV7-2
j_gene: TRBJ2-3
abundance: -
CDR3aa: CASSSSGITDTQYF
CDR3nt: TGTGCCAGCAGCTCGTCGGGGATCACAGATACGCAGTATTTT

d_gene: -
v_gene: TRBV7-3
j_gene: TRBJ1-5
abundance: few
CDR3aa: CASSQTGRNQPQHF
CDR3nt: TGTGCCAGCAGTCAAACAGGGAGAAATCAGCCCCAGCATTTT